The clone carrying this T cell receptor (beta chain) was seen only a few times. Its matching antigen is unknown. PCR used 60 Vbeta primers and 13 Jbeta primers. TCRdb's table, derived via immunoSEQ multiplex PCR, lists solely in-frame clones and lacks some. Of 85,000 to 100,000 clones listed, approximately 70% were seen once; the top ten hold roughly 2.7%. The V end was cut by 4 bases, the J end by 0 bases, with 7 bases between. The CDR3 covers 13 residues. Per germline, CDR1 SGHDT and CDR2 YYEEEE. At collection, donors were nominally healthy, but unrecorded immune exposures were probable. This sample was included in a study of cytomegalovirus exposure and HLA in healthy donors. Study overall: A prior study identified 117 million unique TCR beta sequences from around 180 million T cells.

Study conclusions and caveats: Presence/absence analyses treated sequencing depth as roughly uniform across donors.

The clonotype comes from a man between 50 and 59 years old in good health and CMV-seronegative. This chain connects TRBV5-6 to TRBJ1-1; unclear D gene. The material sequenced was PBMCs. Here the CDR3 reads CASSPRVNTEAFF. The DNA for the CDR3 is TGTGCCAGCAGCCCTAGAGTGAACACTGAAGCTTTCTTT.